This TCR beta chain was found in a study of T cell repertoires in cytomegalovirus infection. The wider study: Researchers turned to recently identified HLA-C-restricted CMV epitopes as well as well-studied HLA-B-restricted ones. Public TCR beta signatures indicated both CMV infection and matching HLA type.

The study's findings and limits: Based on cumulative public TCR beta family frequency, carriers of CMV plus the relevant HLA were identified. Predominance within the ex vivo response was attributable to HLA-C-restricted CMV-specific TCR beta clonotypes.

MiXCR was run by TCRdb on the reads, yielding one entry per CDR3 protein. The sample has approximately 100,000 distinct CDR3 sequences, less than 55% seen once. The germline V gene has CDR1 SGHTA and CDR2 FQGNSA. Trimming removed 5 bases from V and 3 bases from J, with 13 bases in between. CDR3 length: 15 residues. In the case of this clonotype: Its antigen is not identified.

This specimen consisted of CD8+ T cells from cultured PBMCs, obtained from culture after CMV antigen stimulation. This TCR derives from a human donor in good health (CMV status not recorded). Some clones in this sample may be carry-over from other donors' samples. V gene TRBV7-2 combines with J gene TRBJ2-2; weak D call: TRBD2 (6 bases). The CDR3 region is CASSPAGRYTGELFF. The CDR3 DNA follows: TGTGCCAGCAGCCCCGCCGGGAGATACACCGGGGAGCTGTTTTTT.